Each of the 8 T cell receptor beta chains below was sequenced from the same sample in a study of shared clonotypes between healthy human individuals. Produced via immunoSEQ multiplex PCR; TCRdb's table is partial and in-frame only. The sample lists roughly 570,000 clones, roughly 98% occurring once. The naive CD8 subset, CD45RO-negative cells positively selected for CCR7, excluded terminally differentiated effector memory CD45RA+ cells. Sequencing was carried out using naive CD8+ T cells sorted from blood. These receptors originate from a man aged 25 to 40 in good health.

Worth noting for this clone: Other DNA sequences in the sample encode the same CDR3. CDR3 coding DNA: TGTGCCAGCAGTTTAGGACTAGCGGTTCGCGAGCAGTACTTC. Encoded protein: CASSLGLAVREQYF. The V call is TRBV27, the J call TRBJ2-7; TRBD2 matches 10 bases. The CDR3 contains 14 residues. The ends lost 2 bases at V and 6 bases at J; junction bases unmatched: 4. Per germline, CDR1 MNHEY and CDR2 SMNVEV (reference sequence).

V gene TRBV7-9 combines with J gene TRBJ2-1; the match to TRBD2 covers 10 bases. Trimming cost V 4 bases and J 5 bases; bases outside gene matches: 14. This CDR3 has 18 residues. Per the germline V gene, CDR1 is SEHNR and CDR2 is FQNEAQ (reference sequence). The CDR3 DNA sequence: TGTGCCAGCAGCTCCGTATTAGGACTAGCGGAAACCCACAATGAGCAGTTCTTC. It translates to CASSSVLGLAETHNEQFF.

The rearrangement joins TRBV7-9 to TRBJ2-3; the D gene is possibly TRBD1 (6 bases). Germline V gene data show CDR1 as SEHNR and CDR2 as FQNEAQ (reference sequence). V was shortened by 4 bases and J by 3 bases, with 23 bases between the two germline ends. The length of the CDR3 is 18 residues. Written as DNA, the CDR3 is TGTGCCAGCAGCTCCACAGATATGGGGACAATGGATACAGATACGCAGTATTTT. It translates to CASSSTDMGTMDTDTQYF.

In the case of this clone: Other DNA sequences in this specimen translate into the identical CDR3. The chain has TRBV4-1 and TRBJ2-1; D unclear. Trimming shortened V by 0 bases and J by 4 bases, and 4 bases separated the two germline ends. CDR1 MGHRA and CDR2 YSYEKL come from the germline V gene. The CDR3 has 13 residues. CDR3 sequence: CASSQEPYNEQFF. DNA of the CDR3: TGCGCCAGCAGCCAAGAGCCATACAATGAGCAGTTCTTC.

The rearrangement joins TRBV25-1 to TRBJ1-1, with TRBD1 matching 7 bases. From germline, CDR1 is MGHDK and CDR2 SYGVNS. V dropped 6 bases and J dropped 0; count of bases not matched to a gene: 10. The CDR3 has 16 amino acids. CDR3 in amino acids: CASRTVGGGVNTEAFF. In nucleotides, the CDR3 is TGTGCCAGCAGAACTGTAGGGGGCGGAGTGAACACTGAAGCTTTCTTT. Full variable domain (remainder filled in from reference TRBV25-1 and TRBJ1-1): EADIYQTPRYLVIGTGKKITLECSQTMGHDKMYWYQQDPGMELHLIHYSYGVNSTEKGDLSSESTVSRIRTEHFPLTLESARPSHTSQYLCASRTVGGGVNTEAFFGQGTRLTVV.

The V call is TRBV9, the J call TRBJ2-1; D is perhaps TRBD2 (6 bases). CDR3 size: 14 residues. The germline V gene encodes CDR1 SGDLS and CDR2 YYNGEE. V lost 6 bases to trimming and J lost 2 bases, with 12 bases between them. For the CDR3, the DNA is TGTGCCAGCACCCCGGAGGGCGCCTACAATGAGCAGTTCTTC. Its translation is CASTPEGAYNEQFF.

The chain has TRBV30 and TRBJ2-3, with 11 nucleotides matching TRBD2. Germline V CDR1 and CDR2: GTSNPN, SVGIG (reference sequence). The CDR3 sequence is 15 residues long. The V segment lost 1 base and the J segment 6 bases; nucleotides outside the gene matches: 6. Written as DNA, the CDR3 is TGTGCCTGGAGTGCACTAGCGGGAGCCGCGGATACGCAGTATTTT. It specifies CAWSALAGAADTQYF.

This clone was counted once. Here the CDR3 DNA reads TGTGCCAGCTTTGTGGCGGGCTACACCTTC. This codes for CASFVAGYTF. The rearrangement links TRBV2 to TRBJ1-2; D unresolved. V lost 8 bases, J lost 8 bases, and 9 bases lay in between. The CDR3 runs to 10 residues. The germline CDR1 and CDR2 sequences are SNHLY and FYNNEI.